This T cell receptor beta chain appears in the sequencing data of a study of T-cell reconstitution after alpha-beta-depleted transplantation in children. A library of TCRbeta sequences, prepared with unique molecular identifiers, was generated. Using its own MiXCR run on the PCR reads, TCRdb lists one record per CDR3 protein. This sample has more than 150,000 distinct CDR3 sequences, with roughly 14% found just once. The CDR3 is made up of 12 amino acids. Trimming removed 5 bases from V and 7 bases from J, with 12 bases in between. This clonotype was seen more than once but under ten times. This specimen was PBMCs from the stem cell graft donor, taken from the stem cell graft. The TCR originated in a human donor who donated a stem cell graft to a child with acute lymphoblastic leukemia. This rearrangement joins TRBV12-3 or TRBV12-4 to TRBJ2-7; D call uncertain. For the CDR3, the DNA is TGTGCCAGCAGTCCCGCTACCCCTGAGCAGTACTTC. Protein product: CASSPATPEQYF.